Presented here are 21 T cell receptor beta chains from one specimen sequenced in a study of blood T cell repertoires in COVID-19. Data came from immunoSEQ multiplex PCR; TCRdb stores just in-frame clones and leaves some out. There are roughly 190,000 clones in the sample; about 85% occur only once, and more than 6.5% lies in the top ten. Sequenced sample: peripheral blood. Every receptor here comes from a woman older than 75 in a cohort sampled during active or convalescent COVID-19.

The chain couples TRBV14 to TRBJ1-1, with D perhaps TRBD1 (5 bases). The CDR3 is made up of 13 amino acids. Trimming stripped 4 bases from V and 4 bases from J, with 10 bases between. Per the germline V gene, CDR1 is SGHDN and CDR2 is FVKESK. The CDR3 DNA is TGTGCCAGCAGCCCGTTCGGGGGCACTGAAGCTTTCTTT. As protein: CASSPFGGTEAFF.

The V call is TRBV27, the J call TRBJ1-1, with no clear D. Trimming removed 3 bases at V and 1 base at J, with 6 bases between. The CDR3 contains 13 residues. Germline V CDR1 and CDR2: MNHEY, SMNVEV (reference sequence). The DNA for the CDR3 is TGTGCCAGCAGTTTTGTGGCGAACACTGAAGCTTTCTTT. This codes for CASSFVANTEAFF.

This rearrangement joins TRBV24-1 to TRBJ2-3; D gene uncertain. This CDR3 is 15 amino acids long. CDR1 and CDR2 from the germline V gene are KGHDR and SFDVKD. V was cut by 4 bases and J by 2 bases, with 12 bases left in between. The CDR3 DNA reads TGTGCCACCAGTGAACTGGCAGGAACCACAGATACGCAGTATTTT. Its protein is CATSELAGTTDTQYF.

V usage is TRBV28 and J usage is TRBJ2-1, with 8 positions matching TRBD1. After removal of 3 bases from V and 7 bases from J, the junction contained 17 bases not matched to a gene. This CDR3 has 18 amino acids. The germline CDR1 and CDR2 sequences are MDHEN and SYDVKM. CDR3 loop: CASSLVSVDRGRPNEQFF. CDR3 DNA sequence: TGTGCCAGCAGTTTGGTGTCTGTTGACAGGGGTCGCCCTAATGAGCAGTTCTTC.

The chain carries TRBV28 and TRBJ1-1; D not certain. The CDR3 is 15 amino acids. Trimming cost V 2 bases and J 0 bases, with 10 bases left between them. From germline, CDR1 is MDHEN and CDR2 SYDVKM. CDR3 in DNA: TGTGCCAGCAGTTTAAGGAGGAGGCTGAACACTGAAGCTTTCTTT. It yields the protein CASSLRRRLNTEAFF.

The rearrangement joins TRBV27 to TRBJ2-7; 7 bases are a match to TRBD2. Germline V gene sequence: CDR1 MNHEY, CDR2 SMNVEV (reference sequence). The CDR3 sequence is 17 residues long. J was trimmed by 3 bases and V by 2 bases; bases with no gene match: 13. In DNA form, the CDR3 reads TGTGCCAGCAGTTTACCTCGAAGGGGACTACCACTCTACGAGCAGTACGTC. Protein: CASSLPRRGLPLYEQYV.

The chain joins TRBV7-8 to TRBJ1-1; a possible D gene is TRBD1 (5 bases). V lost 5 bases to trimming and J lost 6 bases, with 28 bases between them. The CDR3 loop spans 18 amino acids. CDR1 SGHVS and CDR2 FQNEAQ come from the germline V gene. CDR3 loop: CASSKNWGMGDFIAEAFF. CDR3 in DNA: TGTGCCAGCAGCAAGAATTGGGGCATGGGTGACTTTATCGCTGAAGCTTTCTTT.

The J gene is TRBJ1-1, the V gene TRBV28; 8 bases fit TRBD1. CDR1 MDHEN and CDR2 SYDVKM come from the germline V gene. The CDR3 has 16 amino acids. The V segment lost 3 bases and the J segment 0 bases; nucleotides outside the gene matches: 6. CDR3 protein: CASSFPTGAMNTEAFF. DNA for the CDR3: TGTGCCAGCAGTTTCCCGACAGGGGCGATGAACACTGAAGCTTTCTTT.

V and J are TRBV5-1 and TRBJ2-5, with D possibly TRBD2 on 5 matching bases. This CDR3 is 14 amino acids long. V lost 0 bases and J 4 bases, leaving 10 bases between the germline ends. Germline V gene lookup returns CDR1 SGHRS and CDR2 YFSETQ. The CDR3 DNA is TGCGCCAGCAGCTTGGACCCCGAGGGAGAGACCCAGTACTTC. Translation gives CASSLDPEGETQYF. Looking up the rest from reference TRBV5-1 and TRBJ2-5 gives the full variable domain: KAGVTQTPRYLIKTRGQQVTLSCSPISGHRSVSWYQQTPGQGLQFLFEYFSETQRNKGNFPGRFSGRQFSNSRSEMNVSTLELGDSALYLCASSLDPEGETQYFGPGTRLLVL.

J is TRBJ2-5 and V is TRBV20-1, with D unclear. The CDR3 spans 11 residues. CDR1 is DFQATT, CDR2 SNEGSKA, per germline (reference sequence). Trimming took 6 bases from V and 4 from J, leaving 9 bases between them. The CDR3 spells CSANPGETQYF. In DNA, the CDR3 is TGCAGTGCCAATCCGGGAGAGACCCAGTACTTC.

The gene calls are TRBV3-1 (or the pseudogene TRBV3-2) and TRBJ1-5; D gene ambiguous. V lost 2 bases to trimming and J lost 4 bases, with 3 bases between them. This CDR3 spans 12 amino acids. The germline V gene encodes CDR1 LGHDT and CDR2 YNNKEL (reference sequence). CDR3 sequence: CASSQPNQPQHF. DNA of the CDR3: TGTGCCAGCAGCCAACCGAATCAGCCCCAGCATTTT.

This clone was detected once. This chain links TRBV6-2 or TRBV6-3 with TRBJ1-1; 7 bases are a match to TRBD1. This CDR3 spans 16 amino acids. The ends lost 2 bases at V and 2 bases at J; junction bases unmatched: 8. Germline V gene sequence: CDR1 MNHEY, CDR2 SVGEGT. CDR3 DNA: TGTGCCAGCAGTTACCTACAGGGGAGGTTAAACACTGAAGCTTTCTTT. Amino acids: CASSYLQGRLNTEAFF.

This clone is a singleton in its sample. The chain couples TRBV20-1 to TRBJ1-1, with D unclear. V lost 5 bases to trimming and J lost 0 bases, with 4 bases between them. Per germline, CDR1 DFQATT and CDR2 SNEGSKA (reference sequence). There are 11 residues in the CDR3. CDR3 nucleotides: TGCAGTGCTCTAATGAACACTGAAGCTTTCTTT. Its translation is CSALMNTEAFF.

The count of this clone is one. The chain combines TRBV6-2 or TRBV6-3 with TRBJ2-5; 11 positions agree with TRBD2. Germline V CDR1 and CDR2: MNHEY, SVGEGT. After removal of 6 bases from V and 1 base from J, the junction contained 10 bases not matched to a gene. The CDR3 extends over 17 amino acids. CDR3 DNA: TGTGCCAGCAGCCAAATTATAGCGGGGGGGCCCCAAGAGACCCAGTACTTC. Its translation: CASSQIIAGGPQETQYF.

J is TRBJ1-4 and V is TRBV5-1, with D unclear. The CDR3 covers 15 residues. V lost 0 bases, J lost 3 bases, and 9 bases lay in between. Germline CDR1 and CDR2: SGHRS and YFSETQ. DNA for the CDR3: TGCGCCAGCAGCTTGGATTGGAGGGCTAATGAAAAACTGTTTTTT. It codes for CASSLDWRANEKLFF.

This sequence joins TRBV18 and TRBJ2-5; unclear D gene. Germline values: CDR1 KGHSH, CDR2 LQKENI. This CDR3 is built from 13 residues. Trimming stripped 6 bases from V and 2 bases from J, with 10 bases between. The CDR3 is CASSLQRQETQYF. CDR3 coding DNA: TGTGCCAGCTCCCTACAGAGACAAGAGACCCAGTACTTC. Full variable domain (rest looked up from reference TRBV18 and TRBJ2-5): NAGVMQNPRHLVRRRGQEARLRCSPMKGHSHVYWYRQLPEEGLKFMVYLQKENIIDESGMPKERFSAEFPKEGPSILRIQQVVRGDSAAYFCASSLQRQETQYFGPGTRLLVL.

The chain uses TRBV18 and TRBJ2-1; 8 positions match TRBD2. This CDR3 has 15 residues. After removal of 3 bases from V and 4 bases from J, the junction contained 5 bases not matched to a gene. Germline CDR1 and CDR2: KGHSH and LQKENI. Here the CDR3 reads CASSPIAGNYNEQFF. CDR3 sequence (DNA): TGTGCCAGCTCACCTATAGCGGGGAATTACAATGAGCAGTTCTTC.

V and J are TRBV4-3 and TRBJ1-6; no reliable D call. Trimming left V 0 bases short and J 5 bases short, with 11 bases between. Germline CDR1 is LGHNA and CDR2 is YSLEER. The CDR3 extends over 16 amino acids. This CDR3 reads CASSQESFSDNSPLHF. For the CDR3, the DNA is TGCGCCAGCAGCCAAGAGTCTTTCAGTGATAATTCACCCCTCCACTTT.

The chain has TRBV10-3 and TRBJ2-2; D is uncertain. V was shortened by 0 bases and J by 0 bases, with 11 bases between the two germline ends. This CDR3 comprises 17 residues. CDR1 is ENHRY, CDR2 SYGVKD, per germline. As DNA, the CDR3 is TGTGCCATCAGTGAGTCCAAAAACTCCGCGAACACCGGGGAGCTGTTTTTT. Translation gives CAISESKNSANTGELFF.

The gene calls are TRBV5-1 and TRBJ1-6; 7 nucleotides line up with TRBD1. Looked up from germline, CDR1 is SGHRS and CDR2 is YFSETQ. The CDR3 is 15 residues long. V lost 2 bases and J lost 6; bases outside the gene matches: 5. Here the CDR3 DNA reads TGCGCCAGCAGCTTACAGGGGACGGGTAATTCACCCCTCCACTTT. Encoded protein: CASSLQGTGNSPLHF.

The gene calls are TRBV19 and TRBJ1-1; tentative D call: TRBD1 (6 bases). The CDR3 is 14 residues long. Trimming stripped 9 bases from V and 7 bases from J, with 21 bases between. Per germline, CDR1 LNHDA and CDR2 SQIVND (reference sequence). The CDR3, as DNA: TGTGCCAGCACACAGAACAGGGCGGGAGGTGAAGCTTTCTTT. It is translated as CASTQNRAGGEAFF.